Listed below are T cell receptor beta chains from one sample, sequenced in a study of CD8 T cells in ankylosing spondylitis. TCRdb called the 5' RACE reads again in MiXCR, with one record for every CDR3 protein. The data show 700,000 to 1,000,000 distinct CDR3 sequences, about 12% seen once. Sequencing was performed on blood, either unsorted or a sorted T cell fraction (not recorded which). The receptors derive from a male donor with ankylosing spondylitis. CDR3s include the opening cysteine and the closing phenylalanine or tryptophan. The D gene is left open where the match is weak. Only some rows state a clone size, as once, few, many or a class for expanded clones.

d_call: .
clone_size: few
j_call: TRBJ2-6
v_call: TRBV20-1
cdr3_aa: CSAREGANVLTF
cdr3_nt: TGCAGTGCTAGAGAAGGGGCCAACGTCCTGACTTTC

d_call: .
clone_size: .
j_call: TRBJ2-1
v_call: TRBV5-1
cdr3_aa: CASSGEGRFSEQFF
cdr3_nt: TGCGCCAGCAGCGGGGAAGGTAGATTCAGTGAGCAGTTCTTC

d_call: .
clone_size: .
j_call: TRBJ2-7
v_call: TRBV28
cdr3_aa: CASSLATGFKYF
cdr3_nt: TGTGCCAGCAGTTTAGCGACGGGGTTTAAGTACTTC

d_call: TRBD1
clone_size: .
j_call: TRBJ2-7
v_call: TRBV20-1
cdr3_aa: CSARGLGQRGYEQYF
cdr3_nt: TGCAGTGCTAGAGGCCTGGGACAGCGAGGCTACGAGCAGTACTTC

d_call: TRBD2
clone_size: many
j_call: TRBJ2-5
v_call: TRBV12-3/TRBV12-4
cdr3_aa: CASSPSGGTETQYF
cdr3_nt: TGTGCCAGCAGTCCTAGCGGGGGAACAGAGACCCAGTACTTC

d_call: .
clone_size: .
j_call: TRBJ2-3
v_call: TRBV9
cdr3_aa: CASSPSGGLPDTQYF
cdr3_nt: TGTGCCAGCAGCCCAAGCGGCGGGCTTCCAGATACGCAGTATTTT

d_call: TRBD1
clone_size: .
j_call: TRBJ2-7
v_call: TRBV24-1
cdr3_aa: CATSDSRGHGFYEQYF
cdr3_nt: TGTGCCACCAGTGATTCCAGGGGGCACGGTTTCTACGAGCAGTACTTC

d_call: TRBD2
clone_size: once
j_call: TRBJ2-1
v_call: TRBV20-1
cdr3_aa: CSAETGLAIPEKFF
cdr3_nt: TGCAGTGCCGAGACGGGACTAGCGATACCAGAGAAGTTCTTC

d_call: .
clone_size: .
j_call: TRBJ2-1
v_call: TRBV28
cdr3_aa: CASSPIRDPPYNEQFF
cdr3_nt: TGTGCCAGCAGTCCAATCCGGGACCCTCCTTACAATGAGCAGTTCTTC

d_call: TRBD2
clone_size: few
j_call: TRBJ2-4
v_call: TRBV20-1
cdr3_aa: CSARWGEGKLYF
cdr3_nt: TGCAGTGCTAGGTGGGGGGAGGGGAAATTGTACTTC

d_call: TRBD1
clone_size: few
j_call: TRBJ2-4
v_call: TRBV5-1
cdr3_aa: CASSRDRGNIQYF
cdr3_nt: TGCGCCAGCAGCCGGGACAGGGGAAACATTCAGTACTTC

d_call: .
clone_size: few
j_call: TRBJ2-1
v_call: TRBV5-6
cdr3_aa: CASSPGPGSFNEQFF
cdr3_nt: TGTGCCAGCAGCCCGGGGCCAGGGTCGTTTAATGAGCAGTTCTTC

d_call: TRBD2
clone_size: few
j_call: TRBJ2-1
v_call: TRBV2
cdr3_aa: CASSEAGEGEQFF
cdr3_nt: TGTGCCAGCAGTGAAGCAGGGGAGGGTGAGCAGTTCTTC

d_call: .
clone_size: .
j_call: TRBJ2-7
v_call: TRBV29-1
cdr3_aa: CSVDRAGDEQYF
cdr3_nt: TGCAGCGTTGACAGGGCTGGCGACGAGCAGTACTTC

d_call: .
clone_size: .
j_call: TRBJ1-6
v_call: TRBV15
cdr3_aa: CATSSNRNFNSPLHF
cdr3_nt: TGTGCCACCAGCAGCAACAGGAATTTTAATTCACCCCTCCACTTT

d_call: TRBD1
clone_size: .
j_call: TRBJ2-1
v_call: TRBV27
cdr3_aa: CASSFPDRGYNEQFF
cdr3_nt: TGTGCCAGCAGTTTTCCGGACAGGGGATACAATGAGCAGTTCTTC